The clone carrying this T cell receptor (beta chain) was detected a few times. As yet, its antigen is unknown. The PCR contained 60 Vbeta and 13 Jbeta primers. In the authors' workflow: In a later analysis, tens of millions of unique TCR beta chains included roughly 11 million shared by two or more donors. Clones were read by immunoSEQ multiplex PCR, and TCRdb kept only the in-frame ones, dropping some. The V and J calls and clone size were taken over from that table, and D and trimming were inferred from the DNA. The repertoire has fewer than 250,000 clones, 75% to 85% of them found once; the top ten carry roughly 1.5%. This entry belongs to a study of cytomegalovirus exposure and HLA in healthy donors. Trimming shortened V by 1 base and J by 6 bases, and 11 bases separated the two germline ends. Germline V gives CDR1 SGHDT, CDR2 YYEEEE. The CDR3 runs to 13 residues. Whole-study results and caveats: HLA alleles showed associations with about 15,000 TCR beta sequences in a later analysis, at a 0.05 false discovery rate.

Material for sequencing was PBMCs. The rearrangement uses TRBV5-6 and TRBJ2-7; TRBD1 might be the D (5 bases). This clonotype originated in a woman aged 45 to 65 in good health and CMV-seronegative. The CDR3 loop is CASSLMGLGEQYF. CDR3 nucleotide sequence: TGTGCCAGCAGCTTGATGGGGCTCGGCGAGCAGTACTTC.